This is a list of T cell receptor delta chains from one sample in a study of gamma-delta chains in newborns, infants, children. TCRdb used CATT to re-call clones from the reads. The table has about 4,900 delta-chain clones, 3% to 4.5% seen once. Sequencing input: blood. These receptors all stem from a child who was a newborn, infant or young child, either healthy, febrile or measles-vaccinated (not recorded which). CDR3s include the opening cysteine and the closing phenylalanine or tryptophan. The D gene is left open where the match is weak. Clone sizes are given selectively: once, few, many, or a class where the clone is expanded.

D: .; V: TRDV1; J: TRDJ2; size: large; CDR3: CALGDPFLLGDTAQLFF; DNA: TGTGCTCTTGGGGATCCCTTCCTACTGGGGGATACAGCACAACTCTTCTTT
D: TRDD3; V: TRDV2; J: TRDJ3; size: large; CDR3: CACDTGDKAAWDTRQMFF; DNA: TGTGCCTGTGACACCGGGGATAAGGCAGCCTGGGACACCCGACAGATGTTTTTC
D: TRDD3; V: TRDV1; J: TRDJ1; size: medium-sized; CDR3: CALGENPTGGRYYTDKLIF; DNA: TGTGCTCTTGGGGAAAATCCTACTGGGGGAAGATATTACACCGATAAACTCATCTTT
D: .; V: TRDV2; J: TRDJ2; size: large; CDR3: CACDTGMAAQLFF; DNA: TGTGCCTGTGACACGGGGATGGCAGCACAACTCTTCTTT
D: TRDD2; V: TRDV3; J: TRDJ1; size: few; CDR3: CASPSYRARGALYTDKLIF; DNA: TGTGCCTCACCTTCCTACAGAGCCCGGGGGGCCCTTTACACCGATAAACTCATCTTT
D: .; V: TRDV2; J: TRDJ3; size: .; CDR3: CACDTWGSSSWDTRQMFF; DNA: TGTGCCTGTGACACCTGGGGGTCTTCCTCCTGGGACACCCGACAGATGTTTTTC
D: TRDD3; V: TRDV1; J: TRDJ1; size: .; CDR3: CALGELPDRGMPYTDKLIF; DNA: TGTGCTCTTGGGGAACTCCCGGACCGGGGGATGCCGTACACCGATAAACTCATCTTT
D: TRDD3; V: TRDV1; J: TRDJ2; size: .; CDR3: CALGDPFCPSSWGILTAQLFF; DNA: TGTGCTCTTGGGGACCCCTTTTGTCCTTCAAGCTGGGGGATATTGACAGCACAACTCTTCTTT
D: TRDD3; V: TRAV29/DV5; J: TRDJ2; size: .; CDR3: CAARIRVPSLTAQLFF; DNA: TGTGCCGCGCGGATACGCGTTCCTTCTTTGACAGCACAACTCTTCTTT
D: .; V: TRDV1; J: TRDJ3; size: large; CDR3: CALGELGPGPWDTRQMFF; DNA: TGTGCTCTTGGGGAACTGGGCCCAGGGCCGTGGGACACCCGACAGATGTTTTTC
D: TRDD3; V: TRDV1; J: TRDJ1; size: .; CDR3: CALGGAPRLLFVLGDNRDKLIF; DNA: TGTGCTCTTGGGGGCGCACCGCGACTTCTCTTCGTACTGGGGGATAACCGCGATAAACTCATCTTT
D: .; V: TRDV3; J: TRDJ3; size: medium-sized; CDR3: CAFRAFLRLLDVSWDTRQMFF; DNA: TGTGCCTTTAGAGCTTTCCTCCGGTTACTGGATGTCTCCTGGGACACCCGACAGATGTTTTTC
D: TRDD2; V: TRDV1; J: TRDJ1; size: medium-sized; CDR3: CALGERLPHMDGEPYTDKLIF; DNA: TGTGCTCTTGGGGAACGCCTTCCTCATATGGACGGAGAACCTTACACCGATAAACTCATCTTT
D: TRDD3; V: TRDV1; J: TRDJ3; size: .; CDR3: CALGEEGGGYAWDTRQMFF; DNA: TGTGCTCTTGGGGAAGAAGGTGGGGGATACGCCTGGGACACCCGACAGATGTTTTTC
D: TRDD3; V: TRDV1; J: TRDJ1; size: medium-sized; CDR3: CALGEIRMGDTKYTDKLIF; DNA: TGTGCTCTTGGGGAAATCCGAATGGGGGATACAAAGTACACCGATAAACTCATCTTT
D: TRDD3; V: TRDV1; J: TRDJ1; size: few; CDR3: CALGELPTSGGYWTDKLIF; DNA: TGTGCTCTTGGGGAACTGCCTACTTCTGGGGGATACTGGACCGATAAACTCATCTTT
D: .; V: TRDV1; J: TRDJ2; size: .; CDR3: CALGEVDGIALTAQLFF; DNA: TGTGCTCTTGGGGAAGTCGATGGTATAGCTTTGACAGCACAACTCTTCTTT
D: .; V: TRDV1; J: TRDJ1; size: medium-sized; CDR3: CALGELLMETDKLIF; DNA: TGTGCTCTTGGGGAGCTATTGATGGAGACCGATAAACTCATCTTT
D: TRDD3; V: TRDV1; J: TRDJ1; size: .; CDR3: CAPGPRWGSDKLIF; DNA: TGTGCTCCTGGGCCCCGGTGGGGGAGCGACAAACTCATCTTT
D: .; V: TRDV1; J: TRDJ1; size: medium-sized; CDR3: CALGELTPPTDKLIF; DNA: TGTGCTCTTGGGGAACTAACCCCCCCGACCGATAAACTCATCTTT
D: TRDD3; V: TRDV1; J: TRDJ3; size: medium-sized; CDR3: CALGGLPLLGENSWDTRQMFF; DNA: TGTGCTCTTGGGGGCCTCCCCTTACTGGGGGAAAACTCCTGGGACACCCGACAGATGTTTTTC
D: .; V: TRAV29/DV5; J: TRDJ1; size: .; CDR3: CAASRGNPRDPTDKLIF; DNA: TGTGCAGCAAGCAGGGGCAACCCTCGGGACCCCACCGATAAACTCATCTTT
D: TRDD3; V: TRDV1; J: TRDJ1; size: medium-sized; CDR3: CALGELFPYVLGDRLIF; DNA: TGTGCTCTTGGGGAACTATTTCCCTACGTACTGGGGGATAGACTCATCTTT
D: TRDD3; V: TRDV2; J: TRDJ3; size: large; CDR3: CACDTLLGDTSWDTRQMFF; DNA: TGTGCCTGTGACACCCTACTGGGGGATACCTCCTGGGACACCCGACAGATGTTTTTC
D: .; V: TRDV1; J: TRDJ1; size: medium-sized; CDR3: CALGERSRGASDKLIF; DNA: TGTGCTCTTGGGGAAAGGAGCAGGGGTGCTTCCGATAAACTCATCTTT
D: TRDD2; V: TRDV1; J: TRDJ1; size: large; CDR3: CALGWGLPTGQGITDKLIF; DNA: TGTGCTCTTGGCTGGGGCCTTCCTACGGGTCAGGGGATTACCGATAAACTCATCTTT